These 27 T cell receptor beta chains originate from one sample sequenced in a study of CD8 T cells in Susac syndrome. Random hexamers served to reverse transcribe roughly 0.45 to 1 ug RNA. TCRdb redid the calling of the immunoSEQ multiplex PCR reads with MiXCR, one entry per CDR3 protein. The sample records approximately 190,000 distinct CDR3 sequences, 90% to 95% being singletons. Sequences were obtained from CD4+ T cells from PBMCs. The receptors originated from a human donor in good health.

V gene TRBV30 combines with J gene TRBJ2-3; D not certain. Germline CDR1 reads GTSNPN; CDR2 reads SVGIG (reference sequence). V dropped 0 bases and J dropped 2 bases, with 6 bases sitting between them. This CDR3 has 13 amino acids. CDR3 protein: CAWSVQNTDTQYF. Written as DNA, the CDR3 is TGTGCCTGGAGTGTACAGAACACAGATACGCAGTATTTT.

The chain employs TRBV20-1 and TRBJ2-2; TRBD1 matches 11 bases. The germline V gene encodes CDR1 DFQATT and CDR2 SNEGSKA (reference sequence). The CDR3 runs 14 residues. V lost 1 base to trimming and J lost 9 bases; unmatched junction nucleotides: 4. The CDR3 nucleotides are TGCAGTGCTAGAGGGGACAGGGGGAACTGGGAGCTGTTTTTT. Translation gives CSARGDRGNWELFF.

The rearrangement uses TRBV5-1 and TRBJ2-5, with D tentatively TRBD2 (5 bases). The CDR3 totals 14 residues. V dropped 1 base and J dropped 1 base, with 8 bases sitting between them. Germline CDR1 SGHRS, CDR2 YFSETQ. This CDR3 reads CASSLSAGQETQYF. CDR3 nucleotide sequence: TGCGCCAGCAGCTTGTCCGCGGGCCAAGAGACCCAGTACTTC. Full variable domain (rest looked up from reference TRBV5-1 and TRBJ2-5): KAGVTQTPRYLIKTRGQQVTLSCSPISGHRSVSWYQQTPGQGLQFLFEYFSETQRNKGNFPGRFSGRQFSNSRSEMNVSTLELGDSALYLCASSLSAGQETQYFGPGTRLLVL.

The chain couples TRBV15 to TRBJ2-3; tentative D call: TRBD2 (6 bases). Trimming took 1 base from V and 6 from J, leaving 11 bases between them. The CDR3 is made up of 14 amino acids. In germline, CDR1 is LNHNV, CDR2 YYDKDF (reference sequence). The DNA of the CDR3 is TGTGCCACCAGCAGAGCCCGGGGGACGGATACGCAGTATTTT. This gives the protein CATSRARGTDTQYF.

This clonotype has only a few counts. The rearrangement joins TRBV6-1 to TRBJ2-7, with D unresolved. CDR1 MNHNS and CDR2 SASEGT come from the germline V gene. The V and J ends lost 1 base and 2 bases respectively, with 3 bases between them. The CDR3 has 12 residues. CDR3 loop: CASSEVPYEQYV. CDR3 in DNA: TGTGCCAGCAGTGAAGTTCCCTACGAGCAGTACGTC.

V and J are TRBV20-1 and TRBJ2-5, with TRBD1 matching 10 bases. CDR3 length equals 16 residues. Germline CDR1 DFQATT, CDR2 SNEGSKA (reference sequence). V lost 4 bases and J lost 3; bases outside the gene matches: 11. In nucleotides, the CDR3 is TGCAGTGCTACCTCTCCGGGACAGGGGAGAGAAGAGACCCAGTACTTC. Translation: CSATSPGQGREETQYF.

This clonotype has only one observation. This rearrangement joins TRBV28 to TRBJ1-2; D is ambiguous. This CDR3 has 12 amino acids. V was shortened by 6 bases and J by 1 base, with 6 bases between the two germline ends. Germline CDR1 reads MDHEN; CDR2 reads SYDVKM. CDR3 region: CASRQVNYGYTF. CDR3 bases: TGTGCCAGCAGACAAGTTAACTATGGCTACACCTTC.

The chain combines TRBV24-1 with TRBJ2-4, with D tentatively TRBD1 or TRBD2 (5 bases each). The germline V and J ends were trimmed by 3 bases and 4 bases, with 12 bases remaining between them. The germline V gene has CDR1 KGHDR and CDR2 SFDVKD. The CDR3 is 15 amino acids. Written as DNA, the CDR3 is TGTGCCACCAGTGATCCTACCGGGACGAAAAACATTCAGTACTTC. Translating gives CATSDPTGTKNIQYF.

CDR3: CASSLVRGSIEQYV. In DNA, the CDR3 is TGTGCCAGCAGCTTAGTCAGGGGCTCCATCGAGCAGTACGTC. The rearrangement links TRBV7-2 to TRBJ2-7; TRBD1 might be the D (6 bases). The CDR3 totals 14 residues. V dropped 1 base and J dropped 6 bases, with 13 bases sitting between them. The germline CDR1 and CDR2 sequences are SGHTA and FQGNSA.

CDR3 coding DNA: TGTGCCAGTAACCCCACAGACGGAAACACTGAAGCTTTCTTT. Translated: CASNPTDGNTEAFF. The V call is TRBV19, the J call TRBJ1-1; no clear D gene. This CDR3 comprises 14 residues. Germline V CDR1 and CDR2: LNHDA, SQIVND (reference sequence). V dropped 7 bases and J dropped 2 bases, with 14 bases sitting between them.

The chain links TRBV7-9 to TRBJ1-1, with no clear D. V was cut by 5 bases and J by 2 bases, with 12 bases left in between. The CDR3 is made up of 14 amino acids. CDR1 is SEHNR, CDR2 FQNEAQ, per germline (reference sequence). The CDR3 here is CASSANLVNTEAFF. As DNA, the CDR3 is TGTGCCAGCAGCGCCAACCTGGTAAACACTGAAGCTTTCTTT.

The gene calls are TRBV5-1 and TRBJ1-1; D is possibly TRBD1 (6 bases). CDR3 size: 15 residues. CDR1 and CDR2 (germline): SGHRS, YFSETQ. V lost 4 bases and J lost 1, with 14 bases in between. Here the CDR3 reads CASSTGHSGNTEAFF. The DNA of the CDR3 is TGCGCCAGCAGCACGGGACACTCTGGGAACACTGAAGCTTTCTTT.

The V gene is TRBV6-2 or TRBV6-3, the J gene TRBJ1-1; unclear D gene. From germline, CDR1 is MNHEY and CDR2 SVGEGT. The CDR3 has 12 residues. Trimming cost V 7 bases and J 0 bases, with 6 bases left between them. The CDR3 region is CASTTMNTEAFF. The CDR3 nucleotides read TGTGCCAGCACCACTATGAACACTGAAGCTTTCTTT.

J is TRBJ1-4 and V is TRBV7-9; D uncertain. The germline V gene has CDR1 SEHNR and CDR2 FQNEAQ (reference sequence). With 7 bases removed from V and 5 bases from J, the gap between germline ends came to 14 bases. The CDR3 has 14 amino acids. The CDR3 spells CASNSIGLNEKLFF. The CDR3 coding sequence is TGTGCCAGCAATAGCATAGGGTTGAATGAAAAACTGTTTTTT.

The chain has TRBV24-1 and TRBJ1-5, with 7 bases matching TRBD1. The CDR3 totals 17 residues. V dropped 3 bases and J dropped 2; count of bases not matched to a gene: 9. Germline loops: CDR1 KGHDR, CDR2 SFDVKD. The CDR3, as DNA: TGTGCCACCAGTGATCATCCACAGGGGATGGGCAATCAGCCCCAGCATTTT. It translates to CATSDHPQGMGNQPQHF.

This chain connects TRBV4-2 to TRBJ1-3, with TRBD1 matching over 7 bases. J lost 4 bases, V lost 1 base, and 4 bases had no gene match. Germline values: CDR1 LGHNA, CDR2 YNFKEQ. This CDR3 has 15 amino acids. CDR3 in amino acids: CASSQAGTAGNTIYF. Here the CDR3 DNA reads TGTGCCAGCAGCCAAGCAGGGACAGCCGGAAACACCATATATTTT.

V and J are TRBV6-2 or TRBV6-3 and TRBJ1-1; 9 bases align to TRBD1. V lost 4 bases and J lost 0; bases outside the gene matches: 3. Germline V gives CDR1 MNHEY, CDR2 SVGEGT. The CDR3 is 15 residues long. CDR3 amino acids: CASSFNRGLNTEAFF. The CDR3 DNA reads as TGTGCCAGCAGTTTTAACAGGGGGCTGAACACTGAAGCTTTCTTT.

This clonotype was found once. The J gene is TRBJ1-2, the V gene TRBV2; D is perhaps TRBD1 (6 bases). Trimming left V 6 bases short and J 7 bases short, with 18 bases between. Germline assignment: CDR1 SNHLY and CDR2 FYNNEI. The CDR3 spans 14 residues. CDR3 coding DNA: TGTGCCAGCAGCCCCGACAGGCAGGGTGGTGGCTACACCTTC. This sequence encodes CASSPDRQGGGYTF.

This chain joins TRBV7-2 and TRBJ1-3, with D perhaps matching TRBD1 (5 bases). The V gene lost 0 bases and the J gene lost 1 base, with 10 bases spanning the gap. Germline CDR1 and CDR2: SGHTA and FQGNSA. The CDR3 length is 16 residues. CDR3 coding DNA: TGTGCCAGCAGCTTAGCGGGGCCGTGGTCTGGAAACACCATATATTTT. It is translated as CASSLAGPWSGNTIYF.

This chain uses TRBV5-1 with TRBJ1-2; D is possibly TRBD1 (5 bases). The CDR3 is 13 amino acids. Between the trimmed V and J ends, which lost 0 bases and 8 bases, there was a span of 11 bases. In germline, CDR1 is SGHRS, CDR2 YFSETQ. The CDR3 spells CASSLAGGTGYTF. DNA for the CDR3: TGCGCCAGCAGCTTGGCGGGGGGGACCGGCTACACCTTC.

The V gene is TRBV5-1, the J gene TRBJ2-3, with D uncertain. V lost 0 bases and J 3 bases, leaving 8 bases between the germline ends. CDR1 and CDR2 from the germline V gene are SGHRS and YFSETQ. CDR3 length: 14 amino acids. DNA of the CDR3: TGCGCCAGCAGCTTGGGGTTTGGGACAGATACGCAGTATTTT. Encoded protein: CASSLGFGTDTQYF. Full variable domain (remainder filled in from reference TRBV5-1 and TRBJ2-3): KAGVTQTPRYLIKTRGQQVTLSCSPISGHRSVSWYQQTPGQGLQFLFEYFSETQRNKGNFPGRFSGRQFSNSRSEMNVSTLELGDSALYLCASSLGFGTDTQYFGPGTRLTVL.

The rearrangement uses TRBV20-1 and TRBJ1-4; 7 nucleotides align to TRBD1. This CDR3 has 13 amino acids. Unmatched junction bases numbered 4, after V lost 6 bases and J lost 3 bases. CDR1 is DFQATT, CDR2 SNEGSKA, per germline (reference sequence). CDR3 nucleotide sequence: TGCAGTGCCCAGACAGGGCCTAATGAAAAACTGTTTTTT. Translated, it gives CSAQTGPNEKLFF.

This chain links TRBV12-3 or TRBV12-4 with TRBJ2-2, with 8 bases lining up with TRBD1. V was pared by 8 bases and J by 0 bases, with 2 bases of the junction left unmatched. The CDR3 is made up of 14 amino acids. Written as DNA, the CDR3 is TGTGCCAGCGGGACAGGAACGAACACCGGGGAGCTGTTTTTT. Residues: CASGTGTNTGELFF.

The rearrangement links TRBV6-6 to TRBJ1-2; D ambiguous. The V end was cut by 7 bases, the J end by 8 bases, with 14 bases between. Germline-derived CDR1 and CDR2 are MNHNY and SVGAGI (reference sequence). This CDR3 contains 12 residues. The CDR3: CASMRLGYGYTF. CDR3 nucleotides: TGTGCCAGCATGAGGTTGGGGTACGGCTACACCTTC.

This chain connects TRBV20-1 to TRBJ1-2; D not resolved. The CDR3 extends over 10 amino acids. Looked up from germline, CDR1 is DFQATT and CDR2 is SNEGSKA (reference sequence). Trimming left V 3 bases short and J 12 bases short, with 11 bases between. The CDR3 region has the DNA TGCAGTGCTAGTAGGGTTAAGAACACCTTC. The encoded protein is CSASRVKNTF.

The V call is TRBV7-9, the J call TRBJ2-7; 7 bases fit TRBD2. CDR1 is SEHNR, CDR2 FQNEAQ, per germline (reference sequence). V was clipped by 4 bases and J by 3 bases; unmatched bases: 0. The CDR3 spans 12 residues. The CDR3 loop is CASSWDYYEQYF. The CDR3 DNA reads as TGTGCCAGCAGCTGGGACTACTACGAGCAGTACTTC. Full variable domain (rest looked up from reference TRBV7-9 and TRBJ2-7): DTGVSQNPRHKITKRGQNVTFRCDPISEHNRLYWYRQTLGQGPEFLTYFQNEAQLEKSRLLSDRFSAERPKGSFSTLEIQRTEQGDSAMYLCASSWDYYEQYFGPGTRLTVT.

The V call is TRBV5-4, the J call TRBJ2-2; 10 nucleotides match TRBD2. Trimming removed 7 bases from V and 8 bases from J; junction bases left unmatched: 8. Germline loops: CDR1 SGHNT, CDR2 YYREEE (reference sequence). The CDR3 has 14 residues. CDR3 in amino acids: CASGLAGVQGELFF. In nucleotides, the CDR3 is TGTGCCAGCGGGCTAGCGGGGGTGCAAGGGGAGCTGTTTTTT.